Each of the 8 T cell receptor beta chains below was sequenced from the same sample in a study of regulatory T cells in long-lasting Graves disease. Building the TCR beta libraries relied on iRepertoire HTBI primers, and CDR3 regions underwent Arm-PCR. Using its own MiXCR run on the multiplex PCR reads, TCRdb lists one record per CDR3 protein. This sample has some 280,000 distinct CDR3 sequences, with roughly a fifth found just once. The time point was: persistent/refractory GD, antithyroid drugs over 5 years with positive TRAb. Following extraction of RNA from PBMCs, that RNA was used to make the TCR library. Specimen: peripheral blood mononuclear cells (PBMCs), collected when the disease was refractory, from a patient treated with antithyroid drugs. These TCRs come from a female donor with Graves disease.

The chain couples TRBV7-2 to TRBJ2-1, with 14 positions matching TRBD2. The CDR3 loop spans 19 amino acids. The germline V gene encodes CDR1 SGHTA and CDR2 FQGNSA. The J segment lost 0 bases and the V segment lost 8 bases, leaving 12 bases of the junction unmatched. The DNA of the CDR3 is TGTGCCAGCGCCTCGACTAGCGGGAGGGCCGGGAGCTCCTACAATGAGCAGTTCTTC. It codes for CASASTSGRAGSSYNEQFF.

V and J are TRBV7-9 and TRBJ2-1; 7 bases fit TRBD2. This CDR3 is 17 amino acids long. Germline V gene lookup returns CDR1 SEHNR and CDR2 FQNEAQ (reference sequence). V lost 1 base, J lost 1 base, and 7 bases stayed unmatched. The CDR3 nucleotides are TGTGCCAGCAGCTTAGTCCGCGGGAGTAGTTCCTACAATGAGCAGTTCTTC. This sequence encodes CASSLVRGSSSYNEQFF. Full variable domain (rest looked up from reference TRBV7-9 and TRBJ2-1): DTGVSQNPRHKITKRGQNVTFRCDPISEHNRLYWYRQTLGQGPEFLTYFQNEAQLEKSRLLSDRFSAERPKGSFSTLEIQRTEQGDSAMYLCASSLVRGSSSYNEQFFGPGTRLTVL.

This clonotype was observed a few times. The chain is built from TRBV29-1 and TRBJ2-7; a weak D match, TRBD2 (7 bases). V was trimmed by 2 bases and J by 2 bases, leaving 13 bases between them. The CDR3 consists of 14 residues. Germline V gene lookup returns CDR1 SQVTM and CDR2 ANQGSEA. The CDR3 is CSVEIRGGTYEQYF. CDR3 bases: TGCAGCGTTGAAATTAGGGGGGGGACCTACGAGCAGTACTTC.

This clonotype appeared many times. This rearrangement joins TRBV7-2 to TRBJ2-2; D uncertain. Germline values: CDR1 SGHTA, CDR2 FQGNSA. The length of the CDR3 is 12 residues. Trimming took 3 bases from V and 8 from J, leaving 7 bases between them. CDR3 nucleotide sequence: TGTGCCAGCAGCTTGCTAGTTGGGGAGCTGTTTTTT. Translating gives CASSLLVGELFF.

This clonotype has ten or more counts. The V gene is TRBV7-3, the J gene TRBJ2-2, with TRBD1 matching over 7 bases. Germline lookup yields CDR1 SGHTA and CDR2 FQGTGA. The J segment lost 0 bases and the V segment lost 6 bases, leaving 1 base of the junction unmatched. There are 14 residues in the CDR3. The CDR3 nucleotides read TGTGCCAGCAGGACAGGGTCGAACACCGGGGAGCTGTTTTTT. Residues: CASRTGSNTGELFF.

The CDR3 coding sequence is TGTGCCAGCAGCAGGGTTGATCAGCCCCAGCATTTT. Residues: CASSRVDQPQHF. The chain joins TRBV6-1 to TRBJ1-5; possibly TRBD1 for D (5 bases). This CDR3 is built from 12 residues. V dropped 6 bases and J dropped 5 bases, with 8 bases sitting between them. Germline loops: CDR1 MNHNS, CDR2 SASEGT.

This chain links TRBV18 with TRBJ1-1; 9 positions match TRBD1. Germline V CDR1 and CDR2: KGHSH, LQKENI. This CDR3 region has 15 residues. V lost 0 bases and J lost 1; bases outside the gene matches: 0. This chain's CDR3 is CASSPPTGGNTEAFF. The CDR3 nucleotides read TGTGCCAGCTCACCACCGACAGGGGGGAACACTGAAGCTTTCTTT.

As DNA, the CDR3 is TGCGCCAGCAGCCAAGTGGGAGCGGGGCCCACCTACGAGCAGTACTTC. Amino acid sequence: CASSQVGAGPTYEQYF. The V gene is TRBV4-3, the J gene TRBJ2-7, with 7 bases fitting TRBD2. The CDR3 covers 16 residues. Trimming took 1 base from V and 2 from J; bases not matched to a gene: 8. In germline, CDR1 is LGHNA, CDR2 YSLEER.